This T cell receptor (beta chain) emerged from a study of cytomegalovirus exposure and HLA in healthy donors. Study-level results: A later analysis reportedly identified an Asian-associated ancestry cluster as carrying fewer N-insertions than the roughly 670-donor mean.

Comment on this clone: Antigen specificity is unknown.

The study ran its PCR with 60 Vbeta and 13 Jbeta primers. Here immunoSEQ multiplex PCR was the method, and the copy in TCRdb shows in-frame clones only, minus some. Counted here are more than 200,000 clones, roughly four fifths occurring once; the ten biggest clones make up 1.3% to 1.5%. Per the germline V gene, CDR1 is MNHNY and CDR2 is SVGAGI (reference sequence). Trimming took 7 bases from V and 8 from J; bases not matched to a gene: 5. The CDR3 runs to 12 residues. This clonotype originated in a girl between 10 and 17 years old in good health and CMV-seronegative. The V and J genes are TRBV6-6 and TRBJ1-5, with 7 bases lining up with TRBD1. The sample was PBMCs. The CDR3 nucleotides are TGTGCCAGCACGGGACAGAAAGAGCCCCAGCATTTT. This sequence encodes CASTGQKEPQHF.